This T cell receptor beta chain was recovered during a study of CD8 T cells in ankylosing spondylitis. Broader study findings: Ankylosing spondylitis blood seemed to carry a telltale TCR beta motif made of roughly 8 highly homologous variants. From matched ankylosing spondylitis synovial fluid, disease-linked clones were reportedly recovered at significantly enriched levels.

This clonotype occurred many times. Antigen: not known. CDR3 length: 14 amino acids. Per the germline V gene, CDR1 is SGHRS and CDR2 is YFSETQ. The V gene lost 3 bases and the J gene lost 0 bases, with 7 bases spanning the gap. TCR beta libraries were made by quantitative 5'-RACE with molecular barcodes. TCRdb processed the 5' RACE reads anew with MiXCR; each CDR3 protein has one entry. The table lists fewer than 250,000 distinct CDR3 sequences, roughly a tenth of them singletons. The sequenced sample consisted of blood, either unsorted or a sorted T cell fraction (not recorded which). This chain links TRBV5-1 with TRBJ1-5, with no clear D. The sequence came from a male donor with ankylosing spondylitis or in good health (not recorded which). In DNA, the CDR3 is TGCGCCAGCAGCTATGACCATAGCAATCAGCCCCAGCATTTT. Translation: CASSYDHSNQPQHF.